This T cell receptor beta chain was documented in a study of long-term antiretroviral therapy in people with HIV. They ran version v3.0 of the immunoSEQ assay at survey level. Assay: immunoSEQ multiplex PCR; the TCRdb copy retains only in-frame clones and omits some. The sample shows roughly 28,000 clones, about 86% of them seen only once. J was trimmed by 1 base and V by 7 bases; bases with no gene match: 13. The germline V gene encodes CDR1 SNHLY and CDR2 FYNNEI. The CDR3 is 17 residues long. Two or more post-ART PBMC samples, plus at least one pre-ART sample, were available for each donor. The sequencing here drew on unsorted PBMCs, taken more than 2.6 years after starting antiretroviral therapy. The sequence derives from a man in his forties with HIV. The rearrangement uses TRBV2 and TRBJ1-2; 9 bases match TRBD1. The CDR3 nucleotides are TGTGCCAGCATCCTCGGGACAGGGCCACCAGTTAACTATGGCTACACCTTC. Protein product: CASILGTGPPVNYGYTF.